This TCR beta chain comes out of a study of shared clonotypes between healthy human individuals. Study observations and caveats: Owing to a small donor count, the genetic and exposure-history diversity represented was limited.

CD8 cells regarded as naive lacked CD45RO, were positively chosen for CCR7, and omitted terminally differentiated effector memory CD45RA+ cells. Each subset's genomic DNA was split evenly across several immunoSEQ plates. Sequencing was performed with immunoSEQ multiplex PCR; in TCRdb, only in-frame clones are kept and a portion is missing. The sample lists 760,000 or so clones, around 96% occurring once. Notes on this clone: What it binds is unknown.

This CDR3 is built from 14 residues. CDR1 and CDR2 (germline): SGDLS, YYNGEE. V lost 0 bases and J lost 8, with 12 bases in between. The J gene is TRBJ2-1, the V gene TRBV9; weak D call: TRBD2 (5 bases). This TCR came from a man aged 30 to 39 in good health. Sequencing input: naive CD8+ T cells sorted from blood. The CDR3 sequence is CASSVGRAGDEQFF. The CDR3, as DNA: TGTGCCAGCAGCGTAGGTCGGGCGGGCGATGAGCAGTTCTTC.